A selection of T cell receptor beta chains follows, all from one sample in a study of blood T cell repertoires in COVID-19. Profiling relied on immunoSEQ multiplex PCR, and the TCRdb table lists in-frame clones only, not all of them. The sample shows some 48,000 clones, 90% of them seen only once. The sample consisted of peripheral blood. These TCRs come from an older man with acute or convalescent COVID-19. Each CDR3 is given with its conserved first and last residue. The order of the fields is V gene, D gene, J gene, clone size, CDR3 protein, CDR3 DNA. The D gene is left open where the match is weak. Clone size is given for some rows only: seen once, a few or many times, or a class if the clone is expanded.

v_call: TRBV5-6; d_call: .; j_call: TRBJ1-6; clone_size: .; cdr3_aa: CASSLLENRGNSPLHF; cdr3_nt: TGTGCCAGCAGCTTGTTGGAGAATAGGGGGAATTCACCCCTCCACTTT
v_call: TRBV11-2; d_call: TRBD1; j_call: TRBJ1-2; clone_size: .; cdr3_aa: CASSPRTGIGYTF; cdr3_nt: TGTGCCAGCAGCCCTAGGACAGGGATCGGTTACACCTTC
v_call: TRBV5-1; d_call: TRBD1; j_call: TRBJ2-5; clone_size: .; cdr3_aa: CASSPRGTAQETQYF; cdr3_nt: TGCGCCAGCAGCCCGAGGGGGACAGCACAAGAGACCCAGTACTTC
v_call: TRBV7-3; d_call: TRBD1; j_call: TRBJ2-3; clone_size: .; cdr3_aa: CASSLNRGTTDTQYF; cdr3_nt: TGTGCCAGCAGCTTAAACAGGGGGACTACAGATACGCAGTATTTT
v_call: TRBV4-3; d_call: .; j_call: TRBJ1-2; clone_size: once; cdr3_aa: CASSQGGGGPEGGYTF; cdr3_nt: TGCGCCAGCAGCCAAGGGGGGGGAGGCCCCGAGGGTGGCTACACCTTC
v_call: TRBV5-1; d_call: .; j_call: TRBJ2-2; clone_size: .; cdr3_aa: CASSLTPEGRGTGELFF; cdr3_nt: TGCGCCAGCAGCTTGACCCCGGAGGGGCGAGGCACCGGGGAGCTGTTTTTT
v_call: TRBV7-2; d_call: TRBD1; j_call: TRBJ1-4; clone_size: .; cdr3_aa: CASSLRDRGSNEKLFF; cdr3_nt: TGTGCCAGCAGCTTACGGGACAGGGGGTCTAATGAAAAACTGTTTTTT
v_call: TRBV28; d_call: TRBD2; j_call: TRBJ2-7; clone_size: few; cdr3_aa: CATLTLWTSGESFTSYEQYF; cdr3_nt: TGTGCCACCCTCACCCTCTGGACTAGCGGGGAGTCTTTCACCTCCTACGAGCAGTACTTC
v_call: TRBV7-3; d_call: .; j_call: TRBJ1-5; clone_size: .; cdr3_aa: CASSQGSNQPQHF; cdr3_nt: TGTGCCAGCAGCCAGGGGAGCAATCAGCCCCAGCATTTT
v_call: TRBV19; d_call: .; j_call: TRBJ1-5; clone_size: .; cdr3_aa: CASSWVGQLSNQPQHF; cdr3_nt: TGTGCCAGTAGTTGGGTGGGACAACTAAGCAATCAGCCCCAGCATTTT
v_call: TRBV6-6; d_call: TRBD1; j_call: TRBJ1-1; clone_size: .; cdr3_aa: CASLTGTGGRNTEAFF; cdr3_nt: TGTGCCAGCCTAACCGGGACAGGGGGCAGGAACACTGAAGCTTTCTTT
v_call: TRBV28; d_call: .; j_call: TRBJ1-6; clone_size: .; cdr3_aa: CASSWDSNRDSPLHF; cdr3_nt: TGTGCCAGCAGTTGGGATAGTAACAGGGATTCACCCCTCCACTTT
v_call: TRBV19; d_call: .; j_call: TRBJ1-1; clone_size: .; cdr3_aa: CATKDRVTEMNTEAFF; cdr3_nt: TGTGCCACCAAGGATCGGGTAACGGAGATGAACACTGAAGCTTTCTTT
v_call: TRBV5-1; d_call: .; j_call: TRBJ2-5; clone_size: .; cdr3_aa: CASSSGSTQYF; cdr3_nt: TGCGCCAGCAGCTCCGGTTCGACCCAGTACTTC
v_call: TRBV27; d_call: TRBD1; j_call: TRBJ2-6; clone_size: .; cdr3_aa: CASSPGQGGPSGANVLTF; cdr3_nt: TGTGCCAGCAGTCCGGGACAGGGGGGACCCTCTGGGGCCAACGTCCTGACTTTC
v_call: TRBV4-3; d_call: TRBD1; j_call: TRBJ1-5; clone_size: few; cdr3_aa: CASSSSYGQGGQPQHF; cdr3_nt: TGCGCCAGCAGCTCCTCTTACGGACAGGGGGGACAGCCCCAGCATTTT
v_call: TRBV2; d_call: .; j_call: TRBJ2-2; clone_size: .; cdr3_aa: CASSEMGTRDSGELFF; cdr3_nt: TGTGCCAGCAGTGAAATGGGGACACGGGATTCCGGGGAGCTGTTTTTT
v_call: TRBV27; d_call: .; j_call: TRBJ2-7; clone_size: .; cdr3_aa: CASSLGGEQYF; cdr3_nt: TGTGCCAGCAGTTTAGGAGGCGAGCAGTACTTC
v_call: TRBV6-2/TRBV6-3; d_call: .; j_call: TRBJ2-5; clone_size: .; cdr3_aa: CASSYSTGWETQYF; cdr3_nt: TGTGCCAGCAGTTACTCGACGGGGTGGGAGACCCAGTACTTC
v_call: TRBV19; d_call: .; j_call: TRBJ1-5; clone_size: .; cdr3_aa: CASSWTDNQPQHF; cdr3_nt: TGTGCCAGTAGTTGGACAGATAATCAGCCCCAGCATTTT
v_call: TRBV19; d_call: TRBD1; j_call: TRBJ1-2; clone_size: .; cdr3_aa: CASTIGQGGIYGYTF; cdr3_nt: TGTGCCAGTACCATAGGACAGGGCGGTATCTATGGCTACACCTTC
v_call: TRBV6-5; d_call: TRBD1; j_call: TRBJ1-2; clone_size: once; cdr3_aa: CASSFLSGQTNYGYTF; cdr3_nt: TGTGCCAGCAGTTTCTTGTCGGGACAGACAAACTATGGCTACACCTTC
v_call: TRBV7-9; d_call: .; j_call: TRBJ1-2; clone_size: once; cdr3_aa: CASSFFTGYGYTF; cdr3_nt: TGTGCCAGCAGCTTTTTTACCGGGTATGGCTACACCTTC
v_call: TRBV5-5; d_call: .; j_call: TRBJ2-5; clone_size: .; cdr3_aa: CASSLGWAETQYF; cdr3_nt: TGTGCCAGCAGCTTGGGTTGGGCGGAGACCCAGTACTTC
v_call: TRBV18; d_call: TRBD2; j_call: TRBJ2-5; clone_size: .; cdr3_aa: CASSPYSTSGGAGETQYF; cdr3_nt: TGTGCCAGCTCACCATATTCGACTAGCGGGGGGGCCGGAGAGACCCAGTACTTC
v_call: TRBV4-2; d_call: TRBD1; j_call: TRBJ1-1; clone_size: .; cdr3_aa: CASSQVQQGGMTEAFF; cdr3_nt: TGTGCCAGCAGCCAAGTTCAACAGGGGGGGATGACTGAAGCTTTCTTT
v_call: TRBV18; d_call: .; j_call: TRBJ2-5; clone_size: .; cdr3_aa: CASSRQDGETQYF; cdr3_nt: TGTGCCAGCTCACGACAGGATGGAGAGACCCAGTACTTC
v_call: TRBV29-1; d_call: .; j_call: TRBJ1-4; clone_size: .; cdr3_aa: CSVAYSPGGEKLFF; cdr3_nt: TGCAGCGTTGCGTACTCCCCCGGGGGGGAAAAACTGTTTTTT
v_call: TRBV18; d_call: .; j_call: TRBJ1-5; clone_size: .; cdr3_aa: CASSPDSKGVQHF; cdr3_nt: TGTGCCAGCTCACCGGACAGCAAGGGAGTCCAGCATTTT
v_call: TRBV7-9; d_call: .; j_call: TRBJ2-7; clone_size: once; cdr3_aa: CASSSTGYEQYF; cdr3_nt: TGTGCCAGCAGCTCGACAGGTTACGAGCAGTACTTC
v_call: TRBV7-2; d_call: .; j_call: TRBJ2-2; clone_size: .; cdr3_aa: CASSLVLAGELFF; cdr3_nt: TGTGCCAGCAGCTTAGTTCTTGCCGGGGAGCTGTTTTTT
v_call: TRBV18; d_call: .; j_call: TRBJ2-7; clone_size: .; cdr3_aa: CASSPPEGPYEQYF; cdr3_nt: TGTGCCAGCTCACCACCGGAGGGGCCATACGAGCAGTACTTC
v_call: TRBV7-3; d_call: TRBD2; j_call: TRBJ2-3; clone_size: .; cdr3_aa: CASSPGLAITDTQYF; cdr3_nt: TGTGCCAGCAGTCCGGGACTAGCGATCACAGATACGCAGTATTTT
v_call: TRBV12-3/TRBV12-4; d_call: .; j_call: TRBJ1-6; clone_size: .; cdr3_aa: CASGEQLNSPLHF; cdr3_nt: TGTGCCAGCGGTGAACAGTTGAATTCACCCCTCCACTTT
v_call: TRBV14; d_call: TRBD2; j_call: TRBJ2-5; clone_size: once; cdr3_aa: CASSPRLAGIQETQYF; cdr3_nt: TGTGCCAGCAGCCCTCGACTAGCGGGGATCCAAGAGACCCAGTACTTC
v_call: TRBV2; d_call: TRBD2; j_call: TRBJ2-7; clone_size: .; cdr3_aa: CASSVGRDSYEQYF; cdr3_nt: TGTGCCAGCAGTGTGGGGAGGGACTCCTACGAGCAGTACTTC
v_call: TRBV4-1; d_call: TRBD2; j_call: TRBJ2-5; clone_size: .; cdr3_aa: CASSQDRMSGGEQETQYF; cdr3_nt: TGCGCCAGCAGCCAAGATCGAATGAGCGGGGGGGAACAAGAGACCCAGTACTTC
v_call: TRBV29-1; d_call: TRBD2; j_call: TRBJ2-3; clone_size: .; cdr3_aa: CSVRTYGRGSTDTQYF; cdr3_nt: TGCAGCGTGCGAACCTACGGGAGGGGAAGCACAGATACGCAGTATTTT
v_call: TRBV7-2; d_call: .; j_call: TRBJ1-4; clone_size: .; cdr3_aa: CASSLGGFNEKLFF; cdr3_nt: TGTGCCAGCAGCTTAGGAGGTTTTAATGAAAAACTGTTTTTT
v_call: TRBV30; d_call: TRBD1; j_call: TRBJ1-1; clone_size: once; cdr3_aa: CAWRSDRDTEAFF; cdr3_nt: TGTGCCTGGAGGTCGGACAGGGACACTGAAGCTTTCTTT